The entry below gives a single T cell receptor beta chain sequence along with its context. This specimen belongs to a study of T cell changes during pregnancy in multiple sclerosis. Profiling relied on immunoSEQ multiplex PCR, and the TCRdb table lists in-frame clones only, not all of them. The table shows 90,000 to 130,000 clones, with more than 85% occurring only once. Germline V gene lookup returns CDR1 LNHDA and CDR2 SQIVND (reference sequence). Trimming removed 5 bases from V and 0 bases from J; junction bases left unmatched: 5. The CDR3 covers 16 residues. The rearrangement uses TRBV19 and TRBJ1-5, with 9 positions matching TRBD1. This TCR was sampled from a female donor with multiple sclerosis, enrolled in a pregnancy study. The sample consisted of peripheral blood, taken in the third trimester of pregnancy. The CDR3 region is CASSQWTGDSNQPQHF. The CDR3 DNA follows: TGTGCCAGTAGTCAGTGGACAGGGGATAGCAATCAGCCCCAGCATTTT.